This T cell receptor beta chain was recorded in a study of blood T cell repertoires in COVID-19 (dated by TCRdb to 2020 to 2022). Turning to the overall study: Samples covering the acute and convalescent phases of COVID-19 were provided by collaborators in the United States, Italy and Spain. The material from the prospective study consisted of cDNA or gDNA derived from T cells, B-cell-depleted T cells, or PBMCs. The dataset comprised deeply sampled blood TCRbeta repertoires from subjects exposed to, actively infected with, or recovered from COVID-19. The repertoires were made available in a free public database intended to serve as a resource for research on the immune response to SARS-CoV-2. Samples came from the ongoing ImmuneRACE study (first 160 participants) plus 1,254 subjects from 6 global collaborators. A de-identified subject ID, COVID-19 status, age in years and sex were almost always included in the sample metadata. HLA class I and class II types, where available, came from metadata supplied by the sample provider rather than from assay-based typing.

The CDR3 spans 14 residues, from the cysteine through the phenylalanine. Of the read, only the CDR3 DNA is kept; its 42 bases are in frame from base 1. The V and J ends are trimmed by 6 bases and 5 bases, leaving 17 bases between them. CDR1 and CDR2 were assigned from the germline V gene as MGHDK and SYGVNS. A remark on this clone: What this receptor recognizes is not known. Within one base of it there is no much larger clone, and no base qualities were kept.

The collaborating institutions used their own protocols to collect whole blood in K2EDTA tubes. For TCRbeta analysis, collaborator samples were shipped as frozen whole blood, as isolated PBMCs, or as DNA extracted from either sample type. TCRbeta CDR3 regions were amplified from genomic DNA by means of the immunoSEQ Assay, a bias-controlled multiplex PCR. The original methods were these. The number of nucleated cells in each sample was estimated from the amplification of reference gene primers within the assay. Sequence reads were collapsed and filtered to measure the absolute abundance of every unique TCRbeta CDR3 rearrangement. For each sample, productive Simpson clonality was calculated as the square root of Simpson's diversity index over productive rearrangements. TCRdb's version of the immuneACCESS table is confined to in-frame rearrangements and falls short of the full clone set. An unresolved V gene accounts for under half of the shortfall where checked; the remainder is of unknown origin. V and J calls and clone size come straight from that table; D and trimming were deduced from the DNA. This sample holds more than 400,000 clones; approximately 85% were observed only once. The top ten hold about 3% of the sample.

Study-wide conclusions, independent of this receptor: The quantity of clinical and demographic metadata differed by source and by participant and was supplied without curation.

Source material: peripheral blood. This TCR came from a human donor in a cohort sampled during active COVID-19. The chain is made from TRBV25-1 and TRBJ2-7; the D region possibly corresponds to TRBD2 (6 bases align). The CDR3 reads CASREGTGNHEQYF. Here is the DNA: TGTGCCAGCAGGGAGGGGACCGGGAACCACGAGCAGTACTTC.